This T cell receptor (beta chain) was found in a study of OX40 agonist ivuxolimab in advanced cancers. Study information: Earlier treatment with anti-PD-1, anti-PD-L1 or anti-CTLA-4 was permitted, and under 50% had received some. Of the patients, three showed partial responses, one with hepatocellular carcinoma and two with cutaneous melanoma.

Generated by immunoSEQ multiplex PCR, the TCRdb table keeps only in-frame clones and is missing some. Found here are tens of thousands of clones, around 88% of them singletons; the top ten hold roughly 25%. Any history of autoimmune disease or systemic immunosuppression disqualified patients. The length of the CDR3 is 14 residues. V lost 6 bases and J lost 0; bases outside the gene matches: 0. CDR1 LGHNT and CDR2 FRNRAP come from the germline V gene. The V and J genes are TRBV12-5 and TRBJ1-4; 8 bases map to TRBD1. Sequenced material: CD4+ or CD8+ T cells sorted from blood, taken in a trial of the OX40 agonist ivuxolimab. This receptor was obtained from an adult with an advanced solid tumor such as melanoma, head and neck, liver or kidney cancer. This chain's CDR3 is CASGGQATNEKLFF. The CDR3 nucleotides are TGTGCTAGTGGGGGACAGGCAACTAATGAAAAACTGTTTTTT.